This T cell receptor (beta chain) was captured in a study of T cell repertoires in cytomegalovirus infection. At the level of the study: Selected CMV epitopes included recently identified HLA-C-restricted ones as well as well-studied HLA-B-restricted ones. CMV infection plus the matching HLA type was flagged by public TCR beta signatures. Study-wide results and caveats: CMV-specific HLA-C-restricted TCR beta clonotypes dominated the ex vivo response. Cumulative frequency of public TCR beta families picked out carriers of CMV plus the relevant HLA.

Germline CDR1 and CDR2: SEHNR and FQNEAQ (reference sequence). The CDR3 covers 15 residues. The V and J ends lost 8 bases and 3 bases respectively, with 19 bases between them. TCRdb redid the calling of the reads with MiXCR, one entry per CDR3 protein. Of 30,000 to 40,000 distinct CDR3 sequences in the sample, roughly 49% were seen once. Many counts were recorded for this clonotype. Its antigen remains unidentified. The sample was CD8+ T cells from cultured PBMCs, taken from culture after CMV antigen stimulation. The origin of this receptor is a human donor in good health (CMV status not recorded). Some clones in this sample may be carry-over from other donors' samples. The chain links TRBV7-9 to TRBJ1-1; D might be TRBD1 (6 bases). The CDR3 DNA follows: TGTGCCAGCCGGGGGCAGGGCGGAGGGGACACTGAAGCTTTCTTT. Amino acids: CASRGQGGGDTEAFF.